A single sample is the source of the 14 T cell receptor beta chains below, sequenced in a study of OX40 agonist ivuxolimab in advanced cancers. Using immunoSEQ multiplex PCR, the repertoire was profiled, and TCRdb retains in-frame clones only, with some absent. This repertoire shows approximately 45,000 clones, approximately 85% found once; its top ten account for roughly a sixth. The source was CD4+ or CD8+ T cells sorted from blood, collected in a trial of the OX40 agonist ivuxolimab. Receptors were obtained from an adult with an advanced solid tumor such as melanoma, head and neck, liver or kidney cancer.

V and J are TRBV9 and TRBJ2-7; D is ambiguous. CDR1 is SGDLS, CDR2 YYNGEE, per germline. Trimming took 2 bases from V and 0 from J, leaving 9 bases between them. CDR3 size: 14 residues. CDR3 in DNA: TGTGCCAGCAGCGTGACGGAATTCTCCTACGAGCAGTACTTC. It yields the protein CASSVTEFSYEQYF.

In regard to this clone: Distinct nucleotide sequences in the sample also encode this CDR3. The V and J genes are TRBV27 and TRBJ2-2; no clear D. Trimming took 1 base from V and 1 from J, leaving 1 base between them. Germline values: CDR1 MNHEY, CDR2 SMNVEV (reference sequence). The CDR3 length is 13 residues. Written as DNA, the CDR3 is TGTGCCAGCAGTTTATTGAACACCGGGGAGCTGTTTTTT. It codes for CASSLLNTGELFF.

In this sample, this clone turned up once. This chain joins TRBV4-3 and TRBJ1-1; possibly TRBD1 for D (6 bases). This CDR3 region has 14 residues. Germline V gene data show CDR1 as LGHNA and CDR2 as YSLEER. The V gene lost 1 base and the J gene lost 11 bases, with 17 bases spanning the gap. Here the CDR3 DNA reads TGCGCCAGCAGCCAAGGCTGGGGGGGGGCGGTTGCTTTCTTT. Translation gives CASSQGWGGAVAFF.

The J gene is TRBJ1-6, the V gene TRBV19; D remains ambiguous. The ends were cut back, 8 bases at V and 3 bases at J, with 14 bases in the middle. The CDR3 spans 15 residues. Looked up from germline, CDR1 is LNHDA and CDR2 is SQIVND (reference sequence). This CDR3 reads CASSRTLSYNSPLHF. The DNA of the CDR3 is TGTGCCAGTTCTCGGACGCTAAGCTATAATTCACCCCTCCACTTT.

The V gene is TRBV2, the J gene TRBJ2-7; 9 positions agree with TRBD2. This CDR3 contains 14 residues. Trimming took 5 bases from V and 3 from J; bases not matched to a gene: 5. Germline values: CDR1 SNHLY, CDR2 FYNNEI. CDR3 nucleotides: TGTGCCAGCAGTAGGGCTAGCGGGGACTACGAGCAGTACGTC. Translated, it gives CASSRASGDYEQYV.

This sequence joins TRBV6-1 and TRBJ2-7, with no clear D. V dropped 2 bases and J dropped 4 bases, with 6 bases sitting between them. The CDR3 contains 12 residues. Germline V gene sequence: CDR1 MNHNS, CDR2 SASEGT. In DNA, the CDR3 is TGTGCCAGCAGTGAAACGGAGTACGAGCAGTACTTC. Translation gives CASSETEYEQYF.

This rearrangement joins TRBV27 to TRBJ2-3; 11 positions agree with TRBD2. V was pared by 8 bases and J by 6 bases, with 7 bases of the junction left unmatched. Germline CDR1 reads MNHEY; CDR2 reads SMNVEV (reference sequence). CDR3 size: 14 residues. CDR3 in amino acids: CASRLAGGQDTQYF. CDR3 nucleotides: TGTGCCAGCCGATTAGCGGGGGGGCAGGATACGCAGTATTTT.

The V gene is TRBV7-3, the J gene TRBJ2-2; no clear D gene. Trimming left V 3 bases short and J 8 bases short, with 10 bases between. The germline V gene encodes CDR1 SGHTA and CDR2 FQGTGA. This CDR3 is built from 13 residues. CDR3 amino acids: CASSLVLGGELFF. Written as DNA, the CDR3 is TGTGCCAGCAGCTTGGTACTCGGAGGGGAGCTGTTTTTT.

The table lists this clone with a count of one. The V gene is TRBV4-3, the J gene TRBJ1-1; the match to TRBD1 covers 9 bases. CDR1 and CDR2 from the germline V gene are LGHNA and YSLEER. The V gene end was trimmed by 1 base and the J gene end by 1 base; junction bases not matched to a gene: 4. The CDR3 covers 16 residues. The CDR3 nucleotides are TGCGCCAGCAGCCAAGTAGGGGACAGGGCGAACACTGAAGCTTTCTTT. This encodes CASSQVGDRANTEAFF.

As concerns this clone: The identical CDR3 is also encoded by other nucleotide sequences in the sample. In DNA form, the CDR3 reads TGTGCCAGCAGCTTAGAGGGACTAGCGGGGCTACAAGAGACCCAGTACTTC. As protein: CASSLEGLAGLQETQYF. The rearrangement joins TRBV13 to TRBJ2-5, with TRBD2 matching 13 bases. The CDR3 spans 17 residues. V was pared by 1 base and J by 2 bases, with 4 bases of the junction left unmatched. CDR1 and CDR2 from the germline V gene are PRHDT and FYEKMQ (reference sequence).

The chain carries TRBV7-2 and TRBJ1-2; D is unresolved. The CDR3 spans 14 residues. Trimming pared 0 bases from V and 2 bases from J, leaving 7 bases between. CDR1 is SGHTA and CDR2 is FQGNSA in the germline V gene. The CDR3 here is CASSLAGGNYGYTF. The CDR3 DNA reads TGTGCCAGCAGCTTAGCTGGCGGAAACTATGGCTACACCTTC.

The chain is built from TRBV28 and TRBJ2-3; TRBD1 aligns across 7 bases. The CDR3 covers 18 residues. Per germline, CDR1 MDHEN and CDR2 SYDVKM. J lost 0 bases, V lost 6 bases, and 15 bases had no gene match. The CDR3 reads CASRDSRDSITSTDTQYF. As DNA, the CDR3 is TGTGCCAGCAGAGACTCCCGGGACAGTATTACTAGCACAGATACGCAGTATTTT.

This clone appeared once. J is TRBJ1-5 and V is TRBV19, with 8 positions matching TRBD1. The CDR3 consists of 12 residues. Looked up from germline, CDR1 is LNHDA and CDR2 is SQIVND (reference sequence). After removal of 7 bases from V and 6 bases from J, the junction contained 2 bases not matched to a gene. The CDR3 region has the DNA TGTGCCAGTAAGACAGGGGCTCAGCCCCAGCATTTT. It codes for CASKTGAQPQHF.

The sample holds a few counts of this clone. The chain employs TRBV7-8 and TRBJ2-7; D might be TRBD2 (5 bases). Trimming left V 5 bases short and J 3 bases short, with 11 bases between. The CDR3 is made up of 13 amino acids. The V gene's germline CDR1 is SGHVS and CDR2 FQNEAQ. The CDR3 DNA is TGTGCCAGCAGCCTTGGGGAGAGCTACGAGCAGTACGTC. This gives the protein CASSLGESYEQYV.